The TCR beta chain described here comes from a study of PD-1 blockade in classical Hodgkin lymphoma. The CDR3 contains 15 residues. Trimming stripped 5 bases from V and 4 bases from J, with 15 bases between. The germline gives CDR1 MNHEY, CDR2 SMNVEV (reference sequence). Time point denoted: cycle 4 day 1 (C4D1), after less than 7 weeks of nivolumab. Each patient experienced a relapse that followed autologous stem cell transplantation, and brentuximab vedotin exposure varied. Here immunoSEQ multiplex PCR was the method, and the copy in TCRdb shows in-frame clones only, minus some. The profile shows around 57,000 clones, roughly 86% of them singletons.

The genes are TRBV27 and TRBJ1-5, with D uncertain. The TCR comes from a human donor with classical Hodgkin lymphoma. The source was peripheral blood mononuclear cells (PBMCs), collected before the fourth cycle of nivolumab. The CDR3 DNA reads as TGTGCCAGCAGTACTCTGGACGGACGGAATCAGCCCCAGCATTTT. This sequence encodes CASSTLDGRNQPQHF.